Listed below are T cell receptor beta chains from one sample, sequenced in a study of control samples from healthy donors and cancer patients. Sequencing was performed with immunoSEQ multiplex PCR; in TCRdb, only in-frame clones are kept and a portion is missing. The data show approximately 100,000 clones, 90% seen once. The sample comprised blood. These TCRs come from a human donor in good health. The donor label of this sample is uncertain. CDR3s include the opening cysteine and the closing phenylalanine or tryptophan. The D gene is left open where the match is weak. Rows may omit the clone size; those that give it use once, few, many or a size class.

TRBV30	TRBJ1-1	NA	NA	CAWSVDSRGNTEAFF	TGTGCCTGGAGTGTGGACAGCCGCGGGAACACTGAAGCTTTCTTT
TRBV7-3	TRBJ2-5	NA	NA	CASSSTGKETQYF	TGTGCCAGCAGCTCTACAGGGAAGGAGACCCAGTACTTC
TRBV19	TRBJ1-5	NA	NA	CASSDGNNQPQHF	TGTGCCAGTAGTGACGGTAACAATCAGCCCCAGCATTTT
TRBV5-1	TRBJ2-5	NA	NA	CASSLRGFQETQYF	TGCGCCAGCAGCCTCAGGGGTTTTCAGGAGACCCAGTACTTC
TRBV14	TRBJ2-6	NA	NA	CASSQGALSSGANVLTF	TGTGCCAGCAGCCAAGGTGCATTATCTTCCGGGGCCAACGTCCTGACTTTC
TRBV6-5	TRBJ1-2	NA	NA	CASRAPHGYTF	TGTGCCAGCAGAGCACCTCATGGCTACACCTTC
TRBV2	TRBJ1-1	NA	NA	CASTQGENTEAFF	TGTGCCAGCACCCAGGGCGAGAACACTGAAGCTTTCTTT
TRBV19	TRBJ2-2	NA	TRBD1	CASSPDRVNTGELFF	TGTGCCAGTAGTCCCGACAGGGTAAACACCGGGGAGCTGTTTTTT
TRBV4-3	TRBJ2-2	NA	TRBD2	CASSQDSPSGGANTGELFF	TGCGCCAGCAGCCAAGATTCCCCTTCCGGGGGGGCGAACACCGGGGAGCTGTTTTTT
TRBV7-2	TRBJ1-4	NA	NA	CASSLRPSGTGLFF	TGTGCCAGCAGCTTAAGGCCCTCCGGGACTGGACTGTTTTTT
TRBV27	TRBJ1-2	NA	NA	CASSQRANYGYTF	TGTGCCAGCAGTCAACGAGCTAACTATGGCTACACCTTC
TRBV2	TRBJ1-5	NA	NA	CASSEPPQPQHF	TGTGCCAGCAGTGAGCCTCCTCAGCCCCAGCATTTT
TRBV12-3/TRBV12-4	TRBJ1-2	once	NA	CASSFGEDGYTF	TGTGCCAGCAGTTTTGGCGAGGACGGCTACACCTTC
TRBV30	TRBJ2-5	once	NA	CAWGEVQETQYF	TGTGCCTGGGGGGAGGTCCAAGAGACCCAGTACTTC
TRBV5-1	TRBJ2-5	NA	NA	CASSFEQETQYF	TGCGCCAGCAGCTTCGAGCAAGAGACCCAGTACTTC
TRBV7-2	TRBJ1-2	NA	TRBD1	CASSLGDRWDYGYTF	TGTGCCAGCAGCTTAGGGGACAGGTGGGACTATGGCTACACCTTC
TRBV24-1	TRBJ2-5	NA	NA	CATSDTREDRETQYF	TGTGCCACCAGTGATACCAGGGAGGATCGGGAGACCCAGTACTTC
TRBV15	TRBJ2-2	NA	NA	CATSRGPGDNTGELFF	TGTGCCACCAGCAGAGGGCCGGGAGACAACACCGGGGAGCTGTTTTTT